This T cell receptor (beta chain) was captured in a study of long-term antiretroviral therapy in people with HIV. With respect to this clone: Its specificity is unknown.

Overall study results and limits: HIV repertoires showed narrower CDR3 length ranges than controls.

The CDR3 runs to 13 residues. V was shortened by 8 bases and J by 3 bases, with 10 bases between the two germline ends. The germline V gene encodes CDR1 MNHNS and CDR2 SASEGT. Researchers ran immunoSEQ v3.0 at survey level. Using immunoSEQ multiplex PCR, the repertoire was profiled, and TCRdb retains in-frame clones only, with some absent. The sample yields roughly 25,000 clones, roughly 80% seen once. This chain connects TRBV6-1 to TRBJ1-4, with D hard to call. The receptor was isolated from a man under 40 with HIV. The source material was unsorted PBMCs, sampled 0.7 years before starting antiretroviral therapy. The CDR3 region is CASRSTANEKLFF. In nucleotides, the CDR3 is TGTGCCAGCCGATCCACGGCTAATGAAAAACTGTTTTTT.